This TCR beta chain was captured in a study of regulatory T cells in long-lasting Graves disease. Findings and caveats of the study: Owing to a sample size that was small, accuracy may have been reduced. Persistent Graves' cases showed lower TCR diversity than newly diagnosed cases. The persistent group shared about 2,500 public clonotypes, more than the approximately 930 shared by new patients.

In building TCR beta libraries, iRepertoire HTBI primers were used together with Arm-PCR of CDR3 regions. Via MiXCR, TCRdb re-called the multiplex PCR reads, giving one row per CDR3 protein. This table has 350,000 to 500,000 distinct CDR3 sequences, roughly a fifth appearing once. This clonotype was recorded a few times. Its antigen is not known. Noted time point: persistent/refractory GD, antithyroid drugs over 5 years with positive TRAb. After RNA was extracted from PBMCs, the TCR library was made from it. The CDR3 totals 12 residues. Unmatched junction bases numbered 5, after V lost 3 bases and J lost 6 bases. Germline values: CDR1 DFQATT, CDR2 SNEGSKA (reference sequence).

This TCR was sampled from a female donor with Graves disease. Here the sequenced sample was peripheral blood mononuclear cells (PBMCs), taken when the disease was refractory, from a patient treated with antithyroid drugs. The J gene is TRBJ2-7, the V gene TRBV20-1; 7 bases fit TRBD1. The CDR3 loop reads CSASDRASEQYF. In nucleotides, the CDR3 is TGCAGTGCTAGTGACAGGGCGTCCGAGCAGTACTTC.